This TCR beta chain was sequenced in a study of T cell therapy after organ transplantation. For the study at large: Eight of the ten patients were clinical responders.

A total of 16 residues make up the CDR3, ends included. Germline V gene data show CDR1 as MNHEY and CDR2 as SMNVEV (reference sequence). Produced via immunoSEQ multiplex PCR; TCRdb's table is partial and in-frame only. The sample has 45,000 to 60,000 clones, roughly 93% seen once. Details on this clone: Its target is unknown. It is unclear where the CDR3 begins or ends on the DNA, so no DNA is shown, and the CDR3 is as TCRdb lists it.

Study results and caveats: Nonresponder repertoires showed strong pretherapy expansions, barely changing post-therapy.

The chain combines TRBV27 with TRBJ2-2; TRBD2 was called by the table and not checked on the DNA. The material was CD8+ T cells from blood, obtained before autologous CMV-specific T cell therapy. The receptor's source is a human patient who had received a solid organ transplant and had CMV disease. This CDR3 reads CASSTSPGLPTGELFF.